Sequencing of this TCR beta chain was carried out in a study of a mutant IDH1 vaccine in newly diagnosed glioma. Whole-study context: The start of vaccination came 4-6 weeks after radiotherapy alone, or with temozolomide cycles. Beforehand, treatment had been radiotherapy, temozolomide, or both; the majority received both. Week 47 marked visit V13, whereas week 35 marked visit V12. Study results and limitations: A vaccine-induced immune response developed in around 92% of the patients.

The V gene lost 3 bases and the J gene lost 0 bases, with 2 bases spanning the gap. The CDR3 contains 12 residues. CDR1 and CDR2 (germline): SGHVS, FNYEAQ. TCRdb's table, derived via immunoSEQ multiplex PCR, lists solely in-frame clones and lacks some. Of 26,000 or so clones listed, less than 90% are singletons. Points on this clone: What it binds is not known.

Time point specified: week 35, safety follow-up. Alongside topical imiquimod, each dose of vaccine comprised 300 ug of mutant IDH1 20-mer peptide. This sequence originates from a young man with glioma. This rearrangement joins TRBV7-6 to TRBJ2-5; no definite D call. Sequenced material: PBMCs, taken from a glioma patient whose treatment included an IDH1 peptide vaccine. CDR3 amino acids: CASSLDQETQYF. DNA for the CDR3: TGTGCCAGCAGCTTGGACCAAGAGACCCAGTACTTC.